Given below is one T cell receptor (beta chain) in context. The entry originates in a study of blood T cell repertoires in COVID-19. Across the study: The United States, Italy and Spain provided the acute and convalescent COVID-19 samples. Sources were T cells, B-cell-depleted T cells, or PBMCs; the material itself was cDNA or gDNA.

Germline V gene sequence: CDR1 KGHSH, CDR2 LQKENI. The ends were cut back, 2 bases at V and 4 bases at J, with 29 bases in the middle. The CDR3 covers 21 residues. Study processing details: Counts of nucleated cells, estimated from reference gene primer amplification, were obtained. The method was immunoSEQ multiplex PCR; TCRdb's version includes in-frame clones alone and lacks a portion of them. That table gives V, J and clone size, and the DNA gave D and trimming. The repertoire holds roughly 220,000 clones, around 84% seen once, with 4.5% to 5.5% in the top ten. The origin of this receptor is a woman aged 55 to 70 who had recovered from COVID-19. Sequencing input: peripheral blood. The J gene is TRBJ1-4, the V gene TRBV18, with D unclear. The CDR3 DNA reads TGTGCCAGCTCACCAAAATCGAGGTCATGGAAGCCGACGGAAGATAATGAAAAACTGTTTTTT. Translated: CASSPKSRSWKPTEDNEKLFF.